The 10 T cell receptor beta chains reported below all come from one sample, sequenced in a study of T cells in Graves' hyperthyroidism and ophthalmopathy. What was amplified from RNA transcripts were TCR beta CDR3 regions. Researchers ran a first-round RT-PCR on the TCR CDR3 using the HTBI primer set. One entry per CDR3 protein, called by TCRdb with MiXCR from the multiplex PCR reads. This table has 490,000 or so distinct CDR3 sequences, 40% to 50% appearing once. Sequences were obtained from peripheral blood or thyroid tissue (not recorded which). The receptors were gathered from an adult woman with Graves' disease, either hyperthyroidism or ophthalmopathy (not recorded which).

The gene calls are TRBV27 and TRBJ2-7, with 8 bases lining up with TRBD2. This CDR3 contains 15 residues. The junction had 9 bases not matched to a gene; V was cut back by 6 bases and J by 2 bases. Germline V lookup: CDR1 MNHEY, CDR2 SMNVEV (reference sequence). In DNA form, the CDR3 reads TGTGCCAGCAGACGGGGGCGGGAGGACGCCTACGAGCAGTACTTC. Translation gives CASRRGREDAYEQYF.

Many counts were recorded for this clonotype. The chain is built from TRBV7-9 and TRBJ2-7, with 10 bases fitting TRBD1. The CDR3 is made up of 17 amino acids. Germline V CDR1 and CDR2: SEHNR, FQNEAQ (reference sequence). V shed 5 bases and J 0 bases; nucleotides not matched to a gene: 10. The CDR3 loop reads CASSASLGQGVSYEQYF. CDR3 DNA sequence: TGTGCCAGCAGCGCGTCTTTAGGACAGGGGGTCTCCTACGAGCAGTACTTC.

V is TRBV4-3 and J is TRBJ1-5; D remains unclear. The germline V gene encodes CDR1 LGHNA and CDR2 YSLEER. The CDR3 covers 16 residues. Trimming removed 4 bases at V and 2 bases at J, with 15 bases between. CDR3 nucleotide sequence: TGCGCCAGCAGCCGGTACCTCGCTCTTGGCAATCAGCCCCAGCATTTT. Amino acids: CASSRYLALGNQPQHF.

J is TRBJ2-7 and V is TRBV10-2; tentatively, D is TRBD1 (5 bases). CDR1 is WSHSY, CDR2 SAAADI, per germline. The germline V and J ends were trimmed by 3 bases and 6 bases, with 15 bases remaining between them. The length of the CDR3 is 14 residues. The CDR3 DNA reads TGCGCCAGCAGTGACTCCGGGCAGGGCCGCGAGCAGTACTTC. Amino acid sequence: CASSDSGQGREQYF.

CDR3 region: CASSRWDSGANVLTF. The CDR3, as DNA: TGTGCCAGCAGTCGCTGGGACTCTGGGGCCAACGTCCTGACTTTC. J is TRBJ2-6 and V is TRBV7-2; no definite D call. This CDR3 is built from 15 residues. Germline values: CDR1 SGHTA, CDR2 FQGNSA. Trimming shortened V by 6 bases and J by 0 bases, and 9 bases separated the two germline ends.

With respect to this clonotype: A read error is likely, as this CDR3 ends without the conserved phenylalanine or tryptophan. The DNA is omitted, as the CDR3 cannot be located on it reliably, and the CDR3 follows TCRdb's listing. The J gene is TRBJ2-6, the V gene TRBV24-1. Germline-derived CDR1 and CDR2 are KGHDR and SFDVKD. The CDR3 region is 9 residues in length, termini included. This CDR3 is CATSGPGAK.

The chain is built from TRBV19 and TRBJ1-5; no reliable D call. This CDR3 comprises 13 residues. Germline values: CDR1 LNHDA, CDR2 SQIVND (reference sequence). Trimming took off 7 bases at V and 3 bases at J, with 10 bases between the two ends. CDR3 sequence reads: CASTMGINQPQHF. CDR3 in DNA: TGTGCCAGTACGATGGGTATCAATCAGCCCCAGCATTTT.

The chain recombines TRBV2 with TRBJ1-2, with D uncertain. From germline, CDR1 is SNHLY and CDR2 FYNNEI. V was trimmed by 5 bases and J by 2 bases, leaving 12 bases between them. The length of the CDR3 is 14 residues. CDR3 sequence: CASSNIRENYGYTF. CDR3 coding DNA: TGTGCCAGCAGTAATATAAGGGAGAACTATGGCTACACCTTC. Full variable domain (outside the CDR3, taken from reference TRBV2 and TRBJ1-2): EPEVTQTPSHQVTQMGQEVILRCVPISNHLYFYWYRQILGQKVEFLVSFYNNEISEKSEIFDDQFSVERPDGSNFTLKIRSTKLEDSAMYFCASSNIRENYGYTFGSGTRLTVV.

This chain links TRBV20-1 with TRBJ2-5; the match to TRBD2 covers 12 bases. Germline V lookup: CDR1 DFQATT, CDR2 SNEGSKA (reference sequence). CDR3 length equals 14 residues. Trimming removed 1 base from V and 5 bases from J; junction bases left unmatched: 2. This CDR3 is CSARGTSGIETQYF. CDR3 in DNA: TGCAGTGCTAGAGGGACTAGCGGGATTGAGACCCAGTACTTC.

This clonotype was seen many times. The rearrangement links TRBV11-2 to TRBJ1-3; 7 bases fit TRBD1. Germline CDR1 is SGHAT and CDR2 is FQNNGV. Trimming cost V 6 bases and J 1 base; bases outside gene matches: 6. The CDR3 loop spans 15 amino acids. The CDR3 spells CASRPTGSSGNTIYF. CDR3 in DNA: TGTGCCAGCAGACCGACAGGGTCGTCTGGAAACACCATATATTTT. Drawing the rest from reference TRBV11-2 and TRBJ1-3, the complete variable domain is EAGVAQSPRYKIIEKRQSVAFWCNPISGHATLYWYQQILGQGPKLLIQFQNNGVVDDSQLPKDRFSAERLKGVDSTLKIQPAKLEDSAVYLCASRPTGSSGNTIYFGEGSWLTVV.